Detailed here is one TCR beta chain. V lost 2 bases to trimming and J lost 4 bases; unmatched junction nucleotides: 5. Germline V gives CDR1 MDHEN, CDR2 SYDVKM. The CDR3 extends over 14 amino acids. These data belong to a study of T cell changes during pregnancy in multiple sclerosis. Produced via immunoSEQ multiplex PCR; TCRdb's table is partial and in-frame only. The table includes under 30,000 clones, about nine tenths detected once. This TCR was sampled from a female donor with multiple sclerosis, enrolled in a pregnancy study. This sequence joins TRBV28 and TRBJ2-7, with 7 bases matching TRBD1. The source material was CD8+ T cells from peripheral blood mononuclear cells, sampled after pregnancy. The CDR3 coding sequence is TGTGCCAGCAGTTTAATAACAGGGGATTACGAGCAGTACTTC. Its translation: CASSLITGDYEQYF.